This is a list of T cell receptor beta chains from one sample in a study of T cells expressing NK-cell markers. TCRdb processed the 5' RACE reads again and assigns one entry to each CDR3 protein, with no DNA. This sample contains about 450,000 distinct CDR3 sequences. The specimen was blood T cells: a sorted CD56 or NKG2C T cell subset, CD4+ or CD8+ T cells, or bulk PBMC T cells (not recorded which). All receptors derive from a woman aged 18-70 years in good health. The CDR3 runs from the conserved cysteine through the conserved F or W.

v_call: TRBV12-3/TRBV12-4; j_call: TRBJ1-6; cdr3_aa: CASKGGADSPLHF
v_call: TRBV3-1; j_call: TRBJ1-5; cdr3_aa: CASSQDSVAGGLEPQHF
v_call: TRBV12-3/TRBV12-4; j_call: TRBJ1-5; cdr3_aa: CASSLNGYQPQHF
v_call: TRBV6-1; j_call: TRBJ2-1; cdr3_aa: CASTPGLGGGYEQFF
v_call: TRBV4-3; j_call: TRBJ2-3; cdr3_aa: CASSQPNVRVQYF
v_call: TRBV7-3; j_call: TRBJ2-1; cdr3_aa: CASSLIAGAYNEQFF
v_call: TRBV6-1; j_call: TRBJ2-3; cdr3_aa: CASLEGRGTDTQYF
v_call: TRBV20-1; j_call: TRBJ1-2; cdr3_aa: CRGLRQNYGYTF
v_call: TRBV9; j_call: TRBJ2-3; cdr3_aa: CASSVLDGTPGDTQYF
v_call: TRBV29-1; j_call: TRBJ2-2; cdr3_aa: CSARSTGELFF
v_call: TRBV20-1; j_call: TRBJ2-5; cdr3_aa: CSALGLAGVMETQYF
v_call: TRBV10-3; j_call: TRBJ2-3; cdr3_aa: CAIAPGGKSTDTQYF
v_call: TRBV9; j_call: TRBJ2-7; cdr3_aa: CASSVEVGQSHYEQYF
v_call: TRBV9; j_call: TRBJ2-1; cdr3_aa: CASSVGRYNEQFF
v_call: TRBV4-1; j_call: TRBJ1-1; cdr3_aa: CASSQTGGSTEAFF
v_call: TRBV7-8; j_call: TRBJ2-3; cdr3_aa: CASSLDGTGGWTDTQYF
v_call: TRBV9; j_call: TRBJ2-3; cdr3_aa: CASSVVGGGFADTQYF
v_call: TRBV12-3/TRBV12-4; j_call: TRBJ2-7; cdr3_aa: CASSFGQGGEQYF
v_call: TRBV7-3; j_call: TRBJ2-5; cdr3_aa: CASSLGPAYQETQYF
v_call: TRBV12-3/TRBV12-4; j_call: TRBJ2-1; cdr3_aa: CASSATTSGSPYNEQFF
v_call: TRBV6-2/TRBV6-3; j_call: TRBJ2-5; cdr3_aa: CASNLSRRAGASETQYF
v_call: TRBV29-1; j_call: TRBJ2-5; cdr3_aa: CSVVPGLAGTQETQYF
v_call: TRBV5-1; j_call: TRBJ2-1; cdr3_aa: CASSSSRLAVGLGEQFF
v_call: TRBV3-1; j_call: TRBJ2-7; cdr3_aa: CASSQPLGTTYEQYF
v_call: TRBV12-3/TRBV12-4; j_call: TRBJ2-7; cdr3_aa: CASRTGGYEQYF
v_call: TRBV12-3/TRBV12-4; j_call: TRBJ1-3; cdr3_aa: CASRSDTSGNTIYF
v_call: TRBV5-1; j_call: TRBJ2-2; cdr3_aa: CASSWGDTGELFF
v_call: TRBV12-3/TRBV12-4; j_call: TRBJ1-6; cdr3_aa: CASSPATGIIGSPLHF
v_call: TRBV15; j_call: TRBJ1-1; cdr3_aa: CATSREGMGSTEAFF
v_call: TRBV12-3/TRBV12-4; j_call: TRBJ2-1; cdr3_aa: CASSWGNNEQFF
v_call: TRBV10-3; j_call: TRBJ2-1; cdr3_aa: CAISESIMDRGFNEQFF
v_call: TRBV28; j_call: TRBJ2-3; cdr3_aa: CASSVTRNYNTDTQYF
v_call: TRBV2; j_call: TRBJ1-1; cdr3_aa: CASSVNPAGRMAEAFF
v_call: TRBV30; j_call: TRBJ2-1; cdr3_aa: CAWSAHRTSVSSYNEQFF
v_call: TRBV2; j_call: TRBJ2-3; cdr3_aa: CASRRGRDTQYF
v_call: TRBV7-2; j_call: TRBJ2-3; cdr3_aa: CASSYWRWDTQYF
v_call: TRBV12-3/TRBV12-4; j_call: TRBJ2-1; cdr3_aa: CASSLERGPSSYNEQFF
v_call: TRBV6-6; j_call: TRBJ2-2; cdr3_aa: CASLWDNTGELFF
v_call: TRBV20-1; j_call: TRBJ2-7; cdr3_aa: CSAPPRDRGYEQYF
v_call: TRBV24-1; j_call: TRBJ2-5; cdr3_aa: CATSAGETQYF
v_call: TRBV7-9; j_call: TRBJ2-2; cdr3_aa: CASSLNKREHGELFF
v_call: TRBV27; j_call: TRBJ1-5; cdr3_aa: CASRRRGLGNQPQHF
v_call: TRBV12-3/TRBV12-4; j_call: TRBJ1-2; cdr3_aa: CASSLGQGGGYTF
v_call: TRBV30; j_call: TRBJ2-5; cdr3_aa: CAWSDPGRDETQYF
v_call: TRBV4-3; j_call: TRBJ1-2; cdr3_aa: CASSQASGGYGYTF
v_call: TRBV11-2; j_call: TRBJ2-1; cdr3_aa: CASSLDTGGSYNEQFF
v_call: TRBV12-3/TRBV12-4; j_call: TRBJ1-5; cdr3_aa: CASRGDKNQPQHF
v_call: TRBV29-1; j_call: TRBJ1-2; cdr3_aa: CSGGGNRDGYTF
v_call: TRBV20-1; j_call: TRBJ1-4; cdr3_aa: CSAPGIALRGTNEKLFF
v_call: TRBV6-5; j_call: TRBJ2-5; cdr3_aa: CASSYSPDGETQYF
v_call: TRBV29-1; j_call: TRBJ2-1; cdr3_aa: CSSGGRGRIEQFF